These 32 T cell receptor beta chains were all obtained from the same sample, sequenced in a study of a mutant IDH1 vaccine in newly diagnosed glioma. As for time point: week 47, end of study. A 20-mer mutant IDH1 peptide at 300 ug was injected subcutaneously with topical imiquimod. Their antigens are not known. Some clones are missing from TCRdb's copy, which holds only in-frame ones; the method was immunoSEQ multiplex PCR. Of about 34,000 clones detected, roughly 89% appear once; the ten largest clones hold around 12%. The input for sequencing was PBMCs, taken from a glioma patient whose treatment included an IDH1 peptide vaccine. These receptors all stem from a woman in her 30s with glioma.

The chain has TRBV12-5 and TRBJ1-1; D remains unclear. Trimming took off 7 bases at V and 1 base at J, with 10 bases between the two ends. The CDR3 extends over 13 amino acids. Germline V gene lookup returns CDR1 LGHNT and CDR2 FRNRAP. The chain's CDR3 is CASALGPNTEAFF. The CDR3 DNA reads TGTGCTAGTGCCCTTGGCCCGAACACTGAAGCTTTCTTT. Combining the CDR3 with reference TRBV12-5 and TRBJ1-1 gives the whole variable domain DARVTQTPRHKVTEMGQEVTMRCQPILGHNTVFWYRQTMMQGLELLAYFRNRAPLDDSGMPKDRFSAEMPDATLATLKIQPSEPRDSAVYFCASALGPNTEAFFGQGTRLTVV.

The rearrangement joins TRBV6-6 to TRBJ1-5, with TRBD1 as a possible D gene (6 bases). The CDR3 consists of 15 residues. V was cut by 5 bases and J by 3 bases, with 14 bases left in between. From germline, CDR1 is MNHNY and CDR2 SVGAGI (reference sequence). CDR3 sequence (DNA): TGTGCCAGCAGTCGGACAGTTTCTATCAATCAGCCCCAGCATTTT. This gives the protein CASSRTVSINQPQHF.

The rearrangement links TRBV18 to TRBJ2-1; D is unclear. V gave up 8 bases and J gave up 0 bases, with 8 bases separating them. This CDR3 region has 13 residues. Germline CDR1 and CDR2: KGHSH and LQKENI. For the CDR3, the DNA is TGTGCCAGCAACCTGGGCTCCTACAATGAGCAGTTCTTC. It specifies CASNLGSYNEQFF.

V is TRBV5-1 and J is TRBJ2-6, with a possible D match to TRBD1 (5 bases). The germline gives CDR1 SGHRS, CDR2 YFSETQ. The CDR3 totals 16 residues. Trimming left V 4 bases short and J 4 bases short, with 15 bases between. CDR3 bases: TGCGCCAGCAGCCCCCCCGACAGCTCCGGGGCCAACGTCCTGACTTTC. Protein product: CASSPPDSSGANVLTF.

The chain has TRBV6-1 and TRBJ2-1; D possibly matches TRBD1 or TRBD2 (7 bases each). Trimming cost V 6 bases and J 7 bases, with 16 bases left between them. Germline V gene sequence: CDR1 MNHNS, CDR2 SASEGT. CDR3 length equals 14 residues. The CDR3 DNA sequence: TGTGCCAGCAGGCAGGGGGACTACCTAAATGAGCAGTTCTTC. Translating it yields CASRQGDYLNEQFF.

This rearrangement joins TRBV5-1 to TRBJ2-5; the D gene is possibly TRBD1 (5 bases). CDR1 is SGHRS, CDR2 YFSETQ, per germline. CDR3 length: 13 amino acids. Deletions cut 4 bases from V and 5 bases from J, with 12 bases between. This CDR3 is CASSLGVVETQYF. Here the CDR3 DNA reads TGCGCCAGCAGCCTAGGGGTGGTGGAGACCCAGTACTTC.

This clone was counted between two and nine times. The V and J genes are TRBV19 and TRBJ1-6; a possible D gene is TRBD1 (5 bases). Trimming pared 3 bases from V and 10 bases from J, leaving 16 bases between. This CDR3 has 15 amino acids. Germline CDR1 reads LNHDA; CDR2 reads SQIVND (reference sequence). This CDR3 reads CASSIGARVRSPLHF. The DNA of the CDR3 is TGTGCCAGTAGTATCGGGGCCAGGGTAAGATCACCCCTCCACTTT.

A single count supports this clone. The CDR3 bases are TGCGCCAGCAGTGAGGGTCCCAACGAGCAGTACTTC. Translation gives CASSEGPNEQYF. This chain uses TRBV10-2 with TRBJ2-7; D is unclear. Germline values: CDR1 WSHSY, CDR2 SAAADI. V lost 2 bases, J lost 5 bases, and 7 bases lay in between. The length of the CDR3 is 12 residues.

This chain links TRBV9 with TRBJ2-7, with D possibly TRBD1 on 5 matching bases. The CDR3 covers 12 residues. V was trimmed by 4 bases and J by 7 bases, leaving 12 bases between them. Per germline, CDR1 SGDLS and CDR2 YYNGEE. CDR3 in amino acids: CASSRGSGEQYF. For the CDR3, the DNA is TGTGCCAGCAGCAGGGGTTCAGGGGAGCAGTACTTC.

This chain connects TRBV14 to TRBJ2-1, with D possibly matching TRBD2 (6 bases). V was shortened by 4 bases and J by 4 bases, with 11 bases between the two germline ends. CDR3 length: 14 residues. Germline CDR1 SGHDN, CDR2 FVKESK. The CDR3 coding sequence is TGTGCCAGCAGCCCTTTTGGGGGGTACAATGAGCAGTTCTTC. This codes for CASSPFGGYNEQFF.

In DNA, the CDR3 is TGTGCCAGCGGGGAGGGAGGGCACATTCAGTACTTC. Residues: CASGEGGHIQYF. The rearrangement uses TRBV9 and TRBJ2-4, with 7 bases aligning to TRBD2. Germline V gene data show CDR1 as SGDLS and CDR2 as YYNGEE. With V trimmed by 7 bases and J by 8 bases, 6 bases remained unmatched. The CDR3 loop spans 12 amino acids. The complete variable domain, with remaining parts taken from reference TRBV9 and TRBJ2-4, reads DSGVTQTPKHLITATGQRVTLRCSPRSGDLSVYWYQQSLDQGLQFLIQYYNGEERAKGNILERFSAQQFPDLHSELNLSSLELGDSALYFCASGEGGHIQYFGAGTRLSVL.

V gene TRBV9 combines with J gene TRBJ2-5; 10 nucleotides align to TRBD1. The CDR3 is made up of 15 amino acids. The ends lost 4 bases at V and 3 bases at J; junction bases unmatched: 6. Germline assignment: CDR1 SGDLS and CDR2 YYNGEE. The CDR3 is CASSPRQGAEETQYF. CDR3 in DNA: TGTGCCAGCAGCCCCAGACAGGGGGCGGAAGAGACCCAGTACTTC.

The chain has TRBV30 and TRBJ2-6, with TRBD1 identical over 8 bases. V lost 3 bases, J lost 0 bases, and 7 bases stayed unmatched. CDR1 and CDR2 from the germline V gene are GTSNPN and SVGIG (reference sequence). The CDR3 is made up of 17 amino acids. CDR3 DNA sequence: TGTGCCTGGAGCCCCGGGACAGGCTACTCTGGGGCCAACGTCCTGACTTTC. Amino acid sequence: CAWSPGTGYSGANVLTF.

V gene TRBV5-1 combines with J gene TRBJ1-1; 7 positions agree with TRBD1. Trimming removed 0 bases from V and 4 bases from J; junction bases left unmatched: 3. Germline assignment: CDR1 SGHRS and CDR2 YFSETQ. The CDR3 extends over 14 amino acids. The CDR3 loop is CASSLGQGGTEAFF. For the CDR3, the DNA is TGCGCCAGCAGCTTGGGACAGGGTGGCACTGAAGCTTTCTTT.

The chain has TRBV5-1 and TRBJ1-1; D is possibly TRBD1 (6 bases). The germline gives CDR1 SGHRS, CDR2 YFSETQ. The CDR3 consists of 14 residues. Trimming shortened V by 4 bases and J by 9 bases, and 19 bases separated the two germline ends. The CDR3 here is CASSPRDISGKAFF. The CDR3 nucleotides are TGCGCCAGCAGCCCCCGGGACATTAGTGGGAAAGCTTTCTTT.

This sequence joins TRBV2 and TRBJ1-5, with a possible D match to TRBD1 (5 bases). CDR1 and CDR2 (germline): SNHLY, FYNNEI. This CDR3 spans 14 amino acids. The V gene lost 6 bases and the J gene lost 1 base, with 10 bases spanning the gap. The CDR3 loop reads CASRGDASNQPQHF. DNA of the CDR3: TGTGCCAGCAGGGGGGACGCAAGCAATCAGCCCCAGCATTTT. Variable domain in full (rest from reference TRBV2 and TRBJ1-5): EPEVTQTPSHQVTQMGQEVILRCVPISNHLYFYWYRQILGQKVEFLVSFYNNEISEKSEIFDDQFSVERPDGSNFTLKIRSTKLEDSAMYFCASRGDASNQPQHFGDGTRLSIL.

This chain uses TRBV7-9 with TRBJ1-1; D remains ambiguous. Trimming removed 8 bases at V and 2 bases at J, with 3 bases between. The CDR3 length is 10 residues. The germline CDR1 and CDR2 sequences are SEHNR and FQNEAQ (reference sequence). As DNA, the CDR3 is TGTGCCAGCGGTAACACTGAAGCTTTCTTT. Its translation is CASGNTEAFF.

In DNA form, the CDR3 reads TGCAGCGTTGGGACCGGCCCGAACACTGAAGCTTTCTTT. Its protein is CSVGTGPNTEAFF. V usage is TRBV29-1 and J usage is TRBJ1-1; D unresolved. Trimming took off 4 bases at V and 1 base at J, with 10 bases between the two ends. Germline CDR1 reads SQVTM; CDR2 reads ANQGSEA. The CDR3 consists of 13 residues.

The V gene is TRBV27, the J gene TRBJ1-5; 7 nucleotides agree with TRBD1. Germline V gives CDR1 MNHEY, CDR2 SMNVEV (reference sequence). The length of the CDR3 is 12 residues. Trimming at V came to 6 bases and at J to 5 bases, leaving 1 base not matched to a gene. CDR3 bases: TGTGCCAGCAGACAGGGGTATCAGCCCCAGCATTTT. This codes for CASRQGYQPQHF.

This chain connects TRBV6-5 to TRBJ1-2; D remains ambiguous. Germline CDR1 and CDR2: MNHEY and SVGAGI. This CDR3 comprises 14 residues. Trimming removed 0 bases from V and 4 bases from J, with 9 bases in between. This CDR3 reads CASSYSQWTYGYTF. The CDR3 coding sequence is TGTGCCAGCAGTTACTCCCAGTGGACCTATGGCTACACCTTC.

Here the CDR3 DNA reads TGCGCCAGCAGCCCCCACCGGGACAGGGGGCGAGAGCAGTACTTC. It yields the protein CASSPHRDRGREQYF. J is TRBJ2-7 and V is TRBV4-1; TRBD1 matches at 12 bases. In germline, CDR1 is MGHRA, CDR2 YSYEKL. The V segment lost 4 bases and the J segment 7 bases; nucleotides outside the gene matches: 8. The CDR3 runs to 15 residues.

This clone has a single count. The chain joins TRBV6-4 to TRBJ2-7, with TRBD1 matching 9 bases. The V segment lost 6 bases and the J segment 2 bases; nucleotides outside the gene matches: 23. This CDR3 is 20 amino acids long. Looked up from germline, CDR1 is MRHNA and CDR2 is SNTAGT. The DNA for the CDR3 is TGTGCCAGCAGCGCTCCCCCGGACTTACGGGGACAGGGTCGTCCCTACGAGCAGTACTTC. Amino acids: CASSAPPDLRGQGRPYEQYF.

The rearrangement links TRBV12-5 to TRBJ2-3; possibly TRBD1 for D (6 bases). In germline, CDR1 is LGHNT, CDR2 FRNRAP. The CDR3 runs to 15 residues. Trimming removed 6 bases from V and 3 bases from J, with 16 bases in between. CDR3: CASGLLRGTTDTQYF. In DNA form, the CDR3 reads TGTGCTAGTGGGCTGCTCAGGGGTACGACAGATACGCAGTATTTT.

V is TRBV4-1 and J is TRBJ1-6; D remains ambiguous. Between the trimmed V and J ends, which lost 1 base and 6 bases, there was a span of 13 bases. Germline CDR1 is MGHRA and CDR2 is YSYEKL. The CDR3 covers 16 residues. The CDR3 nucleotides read TGCGCCAGCAGCCAAGCCAATGAGCTCCGTAATTCACCCCTCCACTTT. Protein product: CASSQANELRNSPLHF.

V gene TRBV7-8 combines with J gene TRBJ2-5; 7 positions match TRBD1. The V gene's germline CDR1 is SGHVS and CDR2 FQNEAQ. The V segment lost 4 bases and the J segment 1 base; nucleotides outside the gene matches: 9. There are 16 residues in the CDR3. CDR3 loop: CASSSHTQGVQETQYF. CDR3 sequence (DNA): TGTGCCAGCAGCTCCCATACCCAGGGGGTCCAAGAGACCCAGTACTTC.

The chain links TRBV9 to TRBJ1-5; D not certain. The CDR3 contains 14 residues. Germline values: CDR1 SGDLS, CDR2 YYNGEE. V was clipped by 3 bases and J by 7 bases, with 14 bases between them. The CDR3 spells CASSGGGFGQPQHF. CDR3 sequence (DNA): TGTGCCAGCAGCGGGGGAGGGTTTGGGCAGCCCCAGCATTTT.

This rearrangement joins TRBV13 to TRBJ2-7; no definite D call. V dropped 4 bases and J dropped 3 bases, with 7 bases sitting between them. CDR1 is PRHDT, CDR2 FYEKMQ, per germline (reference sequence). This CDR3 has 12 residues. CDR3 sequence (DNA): TGTGCCAGCAGCTCCAAATACTACGAGCAGTACTTC. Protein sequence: CASSSKYYEQYF.

The CDR3, as DNA: TGTGCCTCAAAGACTGCCCCCGCGAACACCGGGGAGCTGTTTTTT. Protein: CASKTAPANTGELFF. V and J are TRBV10-3 and TRBJ2-2; unclear D gene. V lost 11 bases and J 0 bases, leaving 16 bases between the germline ends. The germline gives CDR1 ENHRY, CDR2 SYGVKD. The CDR3 consists of 15 residues.

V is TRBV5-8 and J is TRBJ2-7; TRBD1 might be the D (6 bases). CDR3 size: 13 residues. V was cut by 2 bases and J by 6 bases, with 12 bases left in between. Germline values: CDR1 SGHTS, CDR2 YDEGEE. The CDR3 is CASSFEQGGEQYF. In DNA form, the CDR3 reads TGTGCCAGCAGCTTTGAACAGGGCGGCGAGCAGTACTTC.

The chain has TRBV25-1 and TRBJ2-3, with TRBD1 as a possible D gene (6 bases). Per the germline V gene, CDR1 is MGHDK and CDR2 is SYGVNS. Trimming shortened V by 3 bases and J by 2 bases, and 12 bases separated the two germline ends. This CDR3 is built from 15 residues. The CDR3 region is CASSEVQGPTDTQYF. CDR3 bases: TGTGCCAGCAGTGAGGTACAGGGACCCACAGATACGCAGTATTTT. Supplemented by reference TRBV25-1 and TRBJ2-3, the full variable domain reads EADIYQTPRYLVIGTGKKITLECSQTMGHDKMYWYQQDPGMELHLIHYSYGVNSTEKGDLSSESTVSRIRTEHFPLTLESARPSHTSQYLCASSEVQGPTDTQYFGPGTRLTVL.

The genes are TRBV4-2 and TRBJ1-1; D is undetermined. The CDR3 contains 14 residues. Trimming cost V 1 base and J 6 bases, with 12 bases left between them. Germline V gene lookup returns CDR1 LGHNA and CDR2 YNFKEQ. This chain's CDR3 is CASSQASGLPEAFF. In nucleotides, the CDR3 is TGTGCCAGCAGCCAAGCCTCGGGTTTACCTGAAGCTTTCTTT.

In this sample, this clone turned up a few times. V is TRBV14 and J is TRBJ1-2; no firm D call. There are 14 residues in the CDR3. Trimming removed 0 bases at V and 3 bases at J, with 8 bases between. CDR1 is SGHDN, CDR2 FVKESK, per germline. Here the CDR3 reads CASSQETEDYGYTF. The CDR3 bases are TGTGCCAGCAGCCAAGAAACCGAGGACTATGGCTACACCTTC.